This paragraph covers one TCR beta chain sequence. What it binds is unknown. The method was immunoSEQ multiplex PCR; TCRdb's version includes in-frame clones alone and lacks a portion of them. The sample shows approximately 400,000 clones, 80% to 90% of them seen only once. This entry is derived from a study of Ad26.COV2.S vaccination and SARS-CoV-2 variants. Study-wide context: The donor belonged to the COV1001 Ad26.COV2.S trial arm.

Findings of the study overall: An underestimation of total T cell responses may have resulted from the TCR breadth and depth analyses.

V lost 2 bases, J lost 3 bases, and 4 bases stayed unmatched. Germline lookup yields CDR1 PRHDT and CDR2 FYEKMQ (reference sequence). This CDR3 contains 15 residues. Regarding treatment: about 20 received Ad26.COV2.S at low or high dose, single or two shots; about 5 received placebo; per-sample allocation not given. Specimen acquisition occurred on day 63 following the initial vaccine or placebo injection. This specimen was peripheral blood, taken in a trial of Ad26.COV2.S vaccine versus placebo. The TCR originated in a person between 18 and 59 years old who received the Ad26.COV2.S COVID-19 vaccine or a placebo. The genes are TRBV13 and TRBJ2-5, with 9 bases that match TRBD1. CDR3 loop: CASSLLWTGEETQYF. In nucleotides, the CDR3 is TGTGCCAGCAGCTTATTGTGGACAGGGGAAGAGACCCAGTACTTC.